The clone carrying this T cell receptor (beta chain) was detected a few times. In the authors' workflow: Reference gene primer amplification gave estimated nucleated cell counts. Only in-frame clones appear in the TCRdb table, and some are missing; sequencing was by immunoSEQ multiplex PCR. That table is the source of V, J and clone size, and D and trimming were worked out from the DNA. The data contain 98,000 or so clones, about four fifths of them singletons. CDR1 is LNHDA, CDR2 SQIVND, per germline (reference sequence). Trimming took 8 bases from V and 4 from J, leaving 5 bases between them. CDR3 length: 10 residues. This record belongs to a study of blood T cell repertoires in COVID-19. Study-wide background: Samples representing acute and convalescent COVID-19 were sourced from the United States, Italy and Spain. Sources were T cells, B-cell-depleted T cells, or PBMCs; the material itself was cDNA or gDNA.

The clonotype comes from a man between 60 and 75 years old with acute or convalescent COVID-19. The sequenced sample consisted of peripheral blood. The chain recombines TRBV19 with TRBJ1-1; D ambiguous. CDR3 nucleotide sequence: TGTGCCAGTCTCGGCACTGAAGCTTTCTTT. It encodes CASLGTEAFF.